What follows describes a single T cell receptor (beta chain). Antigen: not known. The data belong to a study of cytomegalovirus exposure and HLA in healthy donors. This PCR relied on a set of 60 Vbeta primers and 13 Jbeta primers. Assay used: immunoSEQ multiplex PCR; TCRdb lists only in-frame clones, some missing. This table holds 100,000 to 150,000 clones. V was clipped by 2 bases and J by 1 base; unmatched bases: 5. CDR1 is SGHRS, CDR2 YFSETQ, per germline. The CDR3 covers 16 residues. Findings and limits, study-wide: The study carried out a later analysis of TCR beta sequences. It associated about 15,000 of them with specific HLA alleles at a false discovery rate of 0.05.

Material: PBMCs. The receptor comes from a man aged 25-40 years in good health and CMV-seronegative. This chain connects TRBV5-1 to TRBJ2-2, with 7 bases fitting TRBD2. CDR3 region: CASSFLGGRNTGELFF. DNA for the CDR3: TGCGCCAGCAGCTTTTTGGGAGGGAGGAACACCGGGGAGCTGTTTTTT.